This TCR beta chain originates from a study of cytomegalovirus exposure and HLA in healthy donors. The CDR3 is made up of 15 amino acids. J gave up 5 bases and V 4 bases, and 7 bases lay outside the gene matches. Per the germline V gene, CDR1 is SGHKS and CDR2 is YYEKEE (reference sequence). Findings and caveats of the study: DRB1 showed the most TCR associations and HLA-C the fewest in a later analysis, as rates varied by HLA locus. TCR beta V- and J-gene trimming, according to a later analysis, was linked to a missense DCLRE1C variant. An ancestry cluster, one associated with Asian ancestry, reportedly showed fewer N-insertions than the approximately 650-donor mean in a later analysis.

Primers for the PCR totalled 60 Vbeta and 13 Jbeta. Method: immunoSEQ multiplex PCR; TCRdb's copy keeps in-frame clones and lacks some. The sample lists 130,000 to 150,000 clones; roughly three quarters were seen once. For this clone: Its antigen is undetermined.

The specimen sequenced was PBMCs. This chain uses TRBV5-5 with TRBJ1-1; TRBD1 matches 11 bases. This receptor was obtained from a man aged 60 to 69 in good health and CMV-seronegative. The chain's CDR3 is CASSNGGQGGTEAFF. CDR3 coding DNA: TGTGCCAGCAGCAATGGGGGACAGGGGGGTACTGAAGCTTTCTTT.